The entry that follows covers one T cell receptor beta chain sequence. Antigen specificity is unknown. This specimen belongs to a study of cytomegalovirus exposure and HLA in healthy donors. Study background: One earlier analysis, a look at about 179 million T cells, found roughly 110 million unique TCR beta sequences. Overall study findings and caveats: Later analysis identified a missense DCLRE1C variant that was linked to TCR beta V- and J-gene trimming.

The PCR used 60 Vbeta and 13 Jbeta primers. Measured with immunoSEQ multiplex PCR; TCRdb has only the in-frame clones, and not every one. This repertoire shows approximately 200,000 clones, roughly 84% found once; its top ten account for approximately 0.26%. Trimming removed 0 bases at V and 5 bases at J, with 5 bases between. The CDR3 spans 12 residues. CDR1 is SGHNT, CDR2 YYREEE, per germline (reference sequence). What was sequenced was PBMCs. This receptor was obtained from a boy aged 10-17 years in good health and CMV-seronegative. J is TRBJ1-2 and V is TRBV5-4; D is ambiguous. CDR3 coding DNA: TGTGCCAGCAGCTTGGCGGGGTATGGCTACACCTTC. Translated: CASSLAGYGYTF.